This T cell receptor (beta chain) was identified in a study of T cell responses to AZD1222 COVID-19 vaccine. General observations from the study: Dominant CD4 TCR responses targeted spike regions 160-218 and 743-854. Baseline seropositives among AZD1222 recipients totaled only five to seven. Clonal diversity was possibly underestimated; the donors were predominantly white British and more often female. Elevations in Spike-specific TCR breadth and depth followed administration of two AZD1222 doses.

As for this clone: No antigen is known for it.

The germline V gene has CDR1 MNHEY and CDR2 SVGEGT. The ends lost 4 bases at V and 3 bases at J; junction bases unmatched: 11. CDR3 size: 17 residues. Some clones are missing from TCRdb's copy, which holds only in-frame ones; the method was immunoSEQ multiplex PCR. The data hold 50,000 to 70,000 clones, with 85% to 90% observed a single time. The starting material was peripheral blood, obtained on day 0 of MenACWY control vaccination. This TCR came from an adult in good health. The chain employs TRBV6-2 or TRBV6-3 and TRBJ2-5; TRBD2 matches 10 bases. The CDR3 region has the DNA TGTGCCAGCAGTTCCTACGGGGCTAGCGGGAGAGAAGAGACCCAGTACTTC. As protein: CASSSYGASGREETQYF.